What follows is one T cell receptor beta chain and its context. Using immunoSEQ multiplex PCR, the repertoire was profiled, and TCRdb retains in-frame clones only, with some absent. The data show some 55,000 clones, 80% seen once. The germline V gene encodes CDR1 SGHAT and CDR2 FQNNGV. V was pared by 5 bases and J by 7 bases, with 23 bases between. The CDR3 has 17 amino acids. The data derive from a study of OX40 agonist ivuxolimab in advanced cancers. The chain couples TRBV11-2 to TRBJ1-4, with a tentative D call TRBD1 (6 bases). This clonotype was obtained from an adult with an advanced solid tumor such as melanoma, head and neck, liver or kidney cancer. The specimen was CD4+ or CD8+ T cells sorted from blood, collected in a trial of the OX40 agonist ivuxolimab. The CDR3 region has the DNA TGTGCCAGCAGCCCATCCGGGACACGGACCGTTCGTGAAAAACTGTTTTTT. Encoded protein: CASSPSGTRTVREKLFF.